These 2 T cell receptor beta chains were all obtained from the same sample, sequenced in a study of CXCR3-negative and CXCR3-positive naive CD8 T cells. Libraries were UMI-labeled 5' RACE TRB cDNA. TCRdb processed the 5' RACE reads again and assigns one entry to each CDR3 protein, with no DNA. Its table lists about 40,000 distinct CDR3 sequences. The sequenced material came from memory CD8+ T cells from blood. These receptors all come from a human donor in good health. Some clones in this sample may be carry-over from other donors' samples.

By frequency, this clonotype is medium-sized. The chain couples TRBV4-3 to TRBJ2-1; checking the TCRdb D call of TRBD1 is not possible without DNA. This CDR3 comprises 16 residues. Germline V gene data show CDR1 as LGHNA and CDR2 as YSLEER. The CDR3 protein is CASSQDRLGGGTEQFF.

The CDR3 reads CATSPGQGDAETQYF. This chain connects TRBV15 to TRBJ2-5; TCRdb's D gene call, TRBD1, goes unchecked for lack of DNA. The CDR3 has 15 residues. Germline lookup yields CDR1 LNHNV and CDR2 YYDKDF (reference sequence).